This T cell receptor beta chain was retrieved from a study of CD8+ T cells in alopecia areata. It was cDNA, reverse transcribed from extracted RNA, that served as the sequencing template. Clones were sequenced by immunoSEQ multiplex PCR, and TCRdb holds only the in-frame ones, with some missing. This sample carries about 270,000 clones, none of them present only once. Findings and caveats of the study: Besides other cells, scalp samples also yield sequences of resident alphabeta T cells from normal skin. The study found TCR sharing across patients less clear than in mice, possibly for HLA reasons. It was lesional scalp, especially alopecia totalis/universalis, that showed higher clonality than normal scalp.

This clone was observed a handful of times. Its target is not known. Here the gene names and germline are mouse. The read stops 4 residues short of the end of the CDR3; the missing end is completed from the germline J gene. Other DNA sequences in the same sample also yield this CDR3. This CDR3 comprises 15 residues. Germline V gene data show CDR1 as MNHDT and CDR2 as YYDKIL. The V and J ends lost 1 base and 6 bases, in that order; junction bases with no gene match: 4. After pooling, cutaneous lymph node cells were sorted with CD4, CD8alpha, NKG2D, NKG2ACE and other markers. J is TRBJ2-2 and V is TRBV17; 8 bases map to TRBD2. Material: CD4+ T cells sorted from a lymph node. This receptor was taken from a C3H/HeJ mouse with alopecia areata. This mouse strain has H2-k as its MHC haplotype. The CDR3 DNA, read in part, is TGTGCTAGCAGTAGAGGGACGGGGGGGCCCGGG. It encodes CASSRGTGGPG. The CDR3 in full is CASSRGTGGPGQLYF.